The clone carrying this T cell receptor beta chain has only a few counts. This record belongs to a study of preoperative IRX-2 immunotherapy in early breast cancer. Treatment described: preoperative locoregional IRX-2 cytokine immunotherapy. Samples came from a phase Ib trial of preoperative locoregional IRX-2 cytokine immunotherapy. Sequencing was performed with immunoSEQ multiplex PCR; in TCRdb, only in-frame clones are kept and a portion is missing. The repertoire holds some 19,000 clones, with 70% to 90% as singletons. This clonotype was obtained from a human donor with breast cancer. Sample: lymph node tissue, taken after IRX-2 immunotherapy.

CDR3 protein: CASSPPRSYNEQFF. The CDR3 DNA reads TGTGCCAGCTCACCACCGAGGTCCTACAATGAGCAGTTCTTC. The chain combines TRBV18 with TRBJ2-1, with D unclear. With 0 bases removed from V and 1 base from J, the gap between germline ends came to 4 bases. The CDR3 is 14 amino acids. Germline V CDR1 and CDR2: KGHSH, LQKENI.